Listed below are T cell receptor beta chains from one sample, sequenced in a study of T cells in Graves' hyperthyroidism and ophthalmopathy. TCRdb itself ran the multiplex PCR reads through MiXCR, one entry per CDR3 protein. Of 400,000 to 600,000 distinct CDR3 sequences in the sample, under 25% are singletons; the top ten hold around a quarter. What was sequenced was blood. These receptors all come from a man aged 18 to 30 with Graves' hyperthyroidism. CDR3s include the opening cysteine and the closing phenylalanine or tryptophan. A D gene is named only where the DNA matches it firmly. Part of the rows lack a size; the others show once, few, many or a class for expanded clones.

.,14,TRBJ2-5,TRBV19,many,TGTGCCAGTAGTATCAAATGGGGTCGTGAGACCCAGTACTTC,CASSIKWGRETQYF
.,17,TRBJ1-1,TRBV2,many,TGTGCCAGCAGTGAAGCGCTTTGGGGTTTAGGGAACACTGAAGCTTTCTTT,CASSEALWGLGNTEAFF
.,13,TRBJ2-4,TRBV20-1,once,TGCAGTGCTGACGCCGACAGTGAAAACATTCAGTACTTC,CSADADSENIQYF
TRBD2,17,TRBJ2-2,TRBV11-1,.,TGTGCCAGCAGCTTAAGAACTAGCGGGAAGAACACCGGGGAGCTGTTTTTT,CASSLRTSGKNTGELFF
.,15,TRBJ1-1,TRBV13,many,TGTGCCAGCAGCTCCGGGGGGGGAGTAGCTGCTGAAGCTTTCTTT,CASSSGGGVAAEAFF
.,14,TRBJ1-2,TRBV7-9,many,TGTGCCAGCAGCTTAGCGGAAACTTACTATGGCTACACCTTC,CASSLAETYYGYTF
.,13,TRBJ2-7,TRBV11-2,many,TGTGCCAGCAGCTTAGTAGTGGAGACCGAGCAGTACTTC,CASSLVVETEQYF
.,14,TRBJ1-5,TRBV20-1,.,TGCAGTGCTAGAGATTGGGGGGGGAATCAGCCCCAGCATTTT,CSARDWGGNQPQHF
.,16,TRBJ1-1,TRBV27,many,TGTGCCAGCAGTTTAAGGGGAGGGGGTTGGAACACTGAAGCTTTCTTT,CASSLRGGGWNTEAFF
.,15,TRBJ1-2,TRBV28,few,TGTGCCAGCAGCACCGCCTCCTTGGGCAGTTACGGCTACACCTTC,CASSTASLGSYGYTF
.,14,TRBJ2-5,TRBV5-1,.,TGCGCCAGCAGCGTCATAGGTGGACAAGAGACCCAGTACTTC,CASSVIGGQETQYF
.,15,TRBJ1-1,TRBV28,many,TGTGCCAGCAGCCTACCCCTGACAGGTAACACTGAAGCTTTCTTT,CASSLPLTGNTEAFF
TRBD2,16,TRBJ2-7,TRBV2,many,TGTGCCAGCAGTGTGCTAGCGGGGGGCCGCTTTTACGAGCAGTACTTC,CASSVLAGGRFYEQYF
TRBD1,15,TRBJ2-5,TRBV28,many,TGTGCCAGCAGCCGGGGACAGGGGGCCGGAGAGACCCAGTACTTC,CASSRGQGAGETQYF
.,10,TRBJ2-7,TRBV2,.,TGTGCCAGCATCGGAAACGAGCAGTACTTC,CASIGNEQYF
TRBD1,14,TRBJ2-5,TRBV20-1,.,TGCAGTGCTAGTACCGACAGGGTCCCAGAGACCCAGTACTTC,CSASTDRVPETQYF
.,17,TRBJ2-1,TRBV18,.,TGTGCCAGCTCACCACCGGTTGGTGACTGGCGGATTGATGAGCAGTTCTTC,CASSPPVGDWRIDEQFF
.,13,TRBJ2-7,TRBV14,many,TGTGCCAGCAGCCAAGACTTAAAGGGGGAGCAGTACTTC,CASSQDLKGEQYF
.,16,TRBJ2-7,TRBV28,many,TGTGCCAGCAGCCCATCAATATCTCGGACGGTCTACGAGCAGTACTTC,CASSPSISRTVYEQYF
.,18,TRBJ1-2,TRBV12-5,many,TGTGCTAGTGCCCTCCTCTCGGGGGGTGCGGGACCCAACTATGGCTACACCTTC,CASALLSGGAGPNYGYTF
TRBD2,17,TRBJ2-7,TRBV11-2,many,TGTGCCAGCAGCTCAGACCGATTAGCGGGGGTGAACTACGAGCAGTACTTC,CASSSDRLAGVNYEQYF
.,16,TRBJ2-5,TRBV7-8,many,TGTGCCAGCAGCCCACGATGGGGGGTGGGCCAAGAGACCCAGTACTTC,CASSPRWGVGQETQYF
.,14,TRBJ2-4,TRBV18,few,TGTGCCAGCTCACCAACCAAAGCCAAAAACATTCAGTACTTC,CASSPTKAKNIQYF
.,15,TRBJ2-5,TRBV24-1,many,TGTGCCACCAGTGATGCTAGGACAGTCCAAGAGACCCAGTACTTC,CATSDARTVQETQYF